What follows is one T cell receptor (beta chain) and its context. This CDR3 spans 12 amino acids. The germline V and J ends were trimmed by 5 bases and 11 bases, with 15 bases remaining between them. CDR1 MNHEY and CDR2 SVGAGI come from the germline V gene. The record originates from a study of T cell responses to AZD1222 COVID-19 vaccine. Study summary: Analyses pooled second doses at about 4 or about 12 weeks.

TCRdb's copy holds only in-frame clones and misses some; the assay was immunoSEQ multiplex PCR. The profile shows 100,000 to 150,000 clones, about 89% of them singletons. The chain links TRBV6-5 to TRBJ1-1, with D tentatively TRBD1 (6 bases). The sequence was obtained from an adult in good health. The sequences come from peripheral blood, collected on day 0 of AZD1222 vaccination. The chain's CDR3 is CASSRQEEGAFF. CDR3 in DNA: TGTGCCAGCAGTCGACAGGAGGAGGGGGCTTTCTTT.